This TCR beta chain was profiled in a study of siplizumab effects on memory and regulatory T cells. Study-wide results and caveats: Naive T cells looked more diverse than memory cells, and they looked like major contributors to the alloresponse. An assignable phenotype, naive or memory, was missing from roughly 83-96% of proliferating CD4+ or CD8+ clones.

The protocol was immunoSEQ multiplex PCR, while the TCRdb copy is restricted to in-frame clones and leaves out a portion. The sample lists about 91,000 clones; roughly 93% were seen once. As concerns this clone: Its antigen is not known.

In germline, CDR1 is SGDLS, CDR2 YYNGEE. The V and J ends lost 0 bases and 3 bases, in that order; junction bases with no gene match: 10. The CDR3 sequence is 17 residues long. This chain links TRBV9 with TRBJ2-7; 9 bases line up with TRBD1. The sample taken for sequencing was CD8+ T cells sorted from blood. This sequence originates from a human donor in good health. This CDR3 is CASSVGFTPTGGYEQYF. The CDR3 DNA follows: TGTGCCAGCAGCGTAGGGTTCACGCCGACAGGGGGCTACGAGCAGTACTTC.